A selection of T cell receptor beta chains follows, all from one sample in a study of T cell repertoires in ileal Crohn's disease. The assay was immunoSEQ multiplex PCR, and TCRdb's table has in-frame clones only and misses some. The repertoire holds roughly 15,000 clones, with roughly 80% as singletons. The material sequenced was ileal tissue. All receptors come from an adult with Crohn's disease. Both conserved end residues are part of each CDR3. The order of the fields is clone size, V gene, CDR3 protein. The size field is filled for only some rows; it gives once, few, many or a size class.

NA | TRBV19 | CASSPRGGRGNQPQHF
NA | TRBV19 | CATEGEGGNQPQHF
NA | TRBV27 | CASSLSGQGAGRKLFF
NA | TRBV5-8 | CASSLTGTNSYEQYF
NA | TRBV7-8 | CASSLGTVNYEQYF
once | TRBV19 | CASKERGPYNEQFF
NA | TRBV2 | CASRDRLGTEAFF
once | TRBV5-4 | CASSPDRGMNTGELFF
NA | TRBV10-3 | CAISGGGNEQYF
NA | TRBV4-3 | CASSQDAGYSRFYGYTF
NA | TRBV27 | CASSFGRTEETQYF
NA | TRBV5-5 | CASSLTPSSYEQYF
NA | TRBV11-2 | CASSRGQLQETQYF
few | TRBV7-3 | CASLGGKGFDGYTF
NA | TRBV7-8 | CASSANRVVQFF
NA | TRBV12-5 | CASGYGHPYEQYF
NA | TRBV3-2 | CAVTGNRYF
NA | TRBV4-3 | CASGLGAGGPYEQYF
NA | TRBV4-1 | CASSPGQGPATNEKLFF
NA | TRBV6-5 | CASSYTHRDTEAFF
NA | TRBV6-6 | CASRAGTGRSYEQYF
NA | TRBV7-8 | CASSLSDRGNTEAFF
NA | TRBV6-5 | CASSPGYGSGTEAFF
NA | TRBV6-5 | CASSYSALADAETQYF
NA | TRBV25-1 | CASTLHEGATEAFF
once | TRBV6-1 | CASADTEAFF
NA | TRBV4-1 | CASSQVVGEADTQYF
NA | TRBV27 | CASSFLGTSGGVNERFF
NA | TRBV5-1 | CASSRDNSPLHF
NA | TRBV11-3 | CASSRDNSPEQYF
NA | TRBV6-6 | CASLDRGRHEQYF
NA | TRBV14 | CASSQDGTSGGLGYNEQFF
NA | TRBV10-1 | CASVMRRDANSPLHF
once | TRBV20-1 | CSAFRDNEQFF
once | TRBV7-3 | CASSLENNEQFF
NA | TRBV6-1 | CASSTGTGGKLFF
NA | TRBV5-5 | CASSLVSGGTDTQYF
NA | TRBV2 | CASAGGQEYF
NA | TRBV5-1 | CASSLVGGIGELFF
NA | TRBV27 | CASSKYRDRVQETQYF
few | TRBV6-4 | CASSPSGAPTDTQYF
NA | TRBV30 | CASPDRAGDTQYF
NA | TRBV7-2 | CASSSSGSSYEQYF
NA | TRBV4-1 | CASSQEFSSDRGETQYF
NA | TRBV14 | CASSQNRGQETQYF
NA | TRBV5-6 | CASSFGGGNSPLHF
NA | TRBV7-2 | CASSPPGVYEQYF
NA | TRBV2 | CASSRTRDRDNSPLHF
few | TRBV5-8 | CASSLVQGLNEQYF